This T cell receptor beta chain emerged from a study of blood T cells in healthy people across ages. The CDR3 spans 15 residues. Germline CDR1 is WSHSY and CDR2 is SAAADI. After removal of 2 bases from V and 14 bases from J, the junction contained 8 bases not matched to a gene. Sample-barcoded 5' priming and a J-beta primer mix drove a second PCR of roughly 6 to 12 cycles. From the 5' RACE reads, TCRdb called clonotypes with MiXCR, one entry per CDR3 protein. The sample lists about 1.7 million distinct CDR3 sequences; 28% were seen once. This clonotype showed up just a few times. Sequencing was performed on blood. This chain uses TRBV10-2 with TRBJ2-3; 15 nucleotides agree with TRBD2. This TCR was recovered from a woman in her twenties or thirties in good health. The CDR3 bases are TGCGCCAGCAGTGAGGTTGGGACTAGCGGGGGGACCCGGTATTTT. As protein: CASSEVGTSGGTRYF.